This is a list of T cell receptor beta chains from one sample in a study of blood T cell repertoires in COVID-19. Sequencing was performed with immunoSEQ multiplex PCR; in TCRdb, only in-frame clones are kept and a portion is missing. The table shows about 120,000 clones, with more than 70% occurring only once. Sequencing input: peripheral blood. The source of these receptors is a man aged 55 to 70 with acute or convalescent COVID-19. CDR3s include the opening cysteine and the closing phenylalanine or tryptophan. The D gene is left open where the match is weak. For some rows the clone size is stated as once, few or many, or as a class when expanded; others skip it.

D: TRBD1
J: TRBJ2-7
size: .
V: TRBV6-5
DNA: TGTGCCAGCAGCTTCAACAGGGGTCACGAGCAGTACTTC
CDR3: CASSFNRGHEQYF

D: TRBD1
J: TRBJ1-1
size: .
V: TRBV7-9
DNA: TGTGCCAGCAGCCTCTCCCCAGGGACAGGGTCTGAAGCTTTCTTT
CDR3: CASSLSPGTGSEAFF

D: TRBD2
J: TRBJ2-1
size: .
V: TRBV10-3
DNA: TGTGCCATCAGTGAGTCGGGACTAGCGGCGTCAAATGAGCAGTTCTTC
CDR3: CAISESGLAASNEQFF

D: TRBD1
J: TRBJ1-5
size: .
V: TRBV18
DNA: TGTGCCAGCTCACGACAGGGGGTAGAGAGCAATCAGCCCCAGCATTTT
CDR3: CASSRQGVESNQPQHF

D: TRBD2
J: TRBJ2-1
size: .
V: TRBV7-2
DNA: TGTGCCAGCAGCTTGTTCGGCGCGGGAGGGGATGAGCAGTTCTTC
CDR3: CASSLFGAGGDEQFF

D: .
J: TRBJ1-5
size: .
V: TRBV19
DNA: TGTGCCAGTAGTCCCGGCGCAGTGGAGAAACATTTT
CDR3: CASSPGAVEKHF

D: TRBD2
J: TRBJ2-2
size: .
V: TRBV15
DNA: TGTGCCACCAGCCTAAGGGCAGCGGGGGACACCGGGGAGCTGTTTTTT
CDR3: CATSLRAAGDTGELFF

D: .
J: TRBJ1-2
size: .
V: TRBV6-5
DNA: TGTGCCAGCAGTTACTCGGCAGAAGATGGCTACACCTTC
CDR3: CASSYSAEDGYTF

D: TRBD2
J: TRBJ2-1
size: once
V: TRBV9
DNA: TGTGCCAGCAGCGTAATCGTAGCGGGAGGCCCGCGGGGCAATGAGCAGTTCTTC
CDR3: CASSVIVAGGPRGNEQFF

D: TRBD1
J: TRBJ1-1
size: .
V: TRBV6-2/TRBV6-3
DNA: TGTGCCAGCAGCCTCACAGGGGGCGACACTGAAGCTTTCTTT
CDR3: CASSLTGGDTEAFF

D: TRBD2
J: TRBJ2-3
size: .
V: TRBV6-5
DNA: TGTGCCAGCAGGGCGGGGGGAACAGATACGCAGTATTTT
CDR3: CASRAGGTDTQYF

D: TRBD1
J: TRBJ2-2
size: once
V: TRBV9
DNA: TGTGCCAGCAGCGTAGCGACAGGGGGAGTAGCCGGGGAGCTGTTTTTT
CDR3: CASSVATGGVAGELFF

D: .
J: TRBJ2-3
size: few
V: TRBV4-1
DNA: TGCGCCAGCAGCCAAGGCGTTGGGCCGTGGGATACGCAGTATTTT
CDR3: CASSQGVGPWDTQYF

D: TRBD1
J: TRBJ2-1
size: .
V: TRBV11-1
DNA: TGTGCCAGCAGCTTACAAGGACAGGCACCTTACAATGAGCAGTTCTTC
CDR3: CASSLQGQAPYNEQFF

D: .
J: TRBJ2-7
size: .
V: TRBV5-1
DNA: TGCGCCAGCAGCTCAAACAGCTACGAGCAGTACTTC
CDR3: CASSSNSYEQYF

D: .
J: TRBJ2-2
size: .
V: TRBV9
DNA: TGTGCCAGCAACGAAGCTGGAGGAACCGGGGAGCTGTTTTTT
CDR3: CASNEAGGTGELFF

D: .
J: TRBJ1-1
size: once
V: TRBV4-3
DNA: TGCGCCAGCAGCCCCAGGGAGAACACTGAAGCTTTCTTT
CDR3: CASSPRENTEAFF

D: .
J: TRBJ2-7
size: .
V: TRBV28
DNA: TGTGCCAGCAGTCCCCTGACAGGACCCGGGGAAGGGCAGTACTTC
CDR3: CASSPLTGPGEGQYF

D: TRBD2
J: TRBJ2-3
size: .
V: TRBV6-5
DNA: TGTGCCAGCAGTTACATGGCGGGGGGAGAAGATACGCAGTATTTT
CDR3: CASSYMAGGEDTQYF

D: TRBD2
J: TRBJ2-5
size: .
V: TRBV6-4
DNA: TGTGCCAGCAGTTGGACTAGCGGAGAGACCCAGTACTTC
CDR3: CASSWTSGETQYF

D: .
J: TRBJ1-5
size: .
V: TRBV5-1
DNA: TGCGCCAGCAGCTTGGGAGGGAATGGGCAGCCCCAGCATTTT
CDR3: CASSLGGNGQPQHF

D: .
J: TRBJ1-3
size: .
V: TRBV18
DNA: TGTGCCAGCTCACCATCCGGACAGAGCTCTGGAAACACCATATATTTT
CDR3: CASSPSGQSSGNTIYF

D: .
J: TRBJ1-5
size: once
V: TRBV6-2/TRBV6-3
DNA: TGTGCCAGCAGTTACGTCGAGGGCGCCTACAATCAGCCCCAGCATTTT
CDR3: CASSYVEGAYNQPQHF

D: TRBD1
J: TRBJ2-3
size: .
V: TRBV28
DNA: TGTGCCAGCAGTTTCCCCATAGTGGGACAGGATGTGGGCACAGATACGCAGTATTTT
CDR3: CASSFPIVGQDVGTDTQYF